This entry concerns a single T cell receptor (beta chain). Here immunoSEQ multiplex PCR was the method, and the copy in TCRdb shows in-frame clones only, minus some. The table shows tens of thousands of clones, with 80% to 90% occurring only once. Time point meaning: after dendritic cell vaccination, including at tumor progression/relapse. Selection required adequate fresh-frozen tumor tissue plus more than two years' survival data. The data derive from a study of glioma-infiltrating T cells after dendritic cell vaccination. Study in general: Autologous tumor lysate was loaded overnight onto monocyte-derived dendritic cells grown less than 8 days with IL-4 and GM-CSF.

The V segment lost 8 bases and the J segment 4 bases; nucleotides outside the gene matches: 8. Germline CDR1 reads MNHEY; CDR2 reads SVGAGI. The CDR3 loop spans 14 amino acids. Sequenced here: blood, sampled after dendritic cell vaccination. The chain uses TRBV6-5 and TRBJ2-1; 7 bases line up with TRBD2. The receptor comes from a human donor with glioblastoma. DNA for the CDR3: TGTGCCAGCGCTCGGGACTATGGGTACAATGAGCAGTTCTTC. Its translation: CASARDYGYNEQFF.